This is a list of T cell receptor beta chains from one sample in a study of somatic mutations in cytotoxic T cells in rheumatoid arthritis. Method: immunoSEQ multiplex PCR; TCRdb's copy keeps in-frame clones and lacks some. The sample has about 6,700 clones, 70% seen once. The sequencing sample was made of CD8+ T cells sorted from blood. Source of these receptors: a man aged 40-49 years in good health. Both conserved end residues are part of each CDR3. The order of the fields is clone size, J gene, CDR3 length, D gene, V gene, CDR3 DNA, CDR3 protein. The D gene is left open where the match is weak. Clone size is stated in some rows and not others, as once, few, many or a class when expanded.

few,TRBJ2-7,14,TRBD1,TRBV28,TGTGCCAGCAGTTTCGGAGACAGGGACTACGAGCAGTACTTC,CASSFGDRDYEQYF
NA,TRBJ2-1,14,TRBD1,TRBV5-1,TGCGCCAGCAGCACGGGACAGGGAGTTCGTGAGCAGTTCTTC,CASSTGQGVREQFF
NA,TRBJ2-4,13,TRBD2,TRBV28,TGTGCCAGCATTTCAGCGGGAGATCACATTCAGTACTTC,CASISAGDHIQYF
NA,TRBJ1-6,16,TRBD1,TRBV27,TGTGCCAGTAAGGCAGGGGGCCCAGCCTATAATTCACCCCTCCACTTT,CASKAGGPAYNSPLHF
NA,TRBJ2-7,15,NA,TRBV6-5,TGTGCCAGCAGACCCGCGGCCCAGCTCTCATACGAGCAGTACTTC,CASRPAAQLSYEQYF
NA,TRBJ1-5,13,NA,TRBV11-2,TGTGCCAGCAGTGTCGATAGCAATCAGCCTCAGCATTTT,CASSVDSNQPQHF
NA,TRBJ1-2,14,TRBD1,TRBV6-5,TGTGCCAGCACCCCCTCACAGGGGGTCTATGGCTACACCTTC,CASTPSQGVYGYTF
NA,TRBJ2-1,14,TRBD2,TRBV27,TGTGCCAGCAGTGTGGGACTAGCGGGCAATGAGCAGTTCTTC,CASSVGLAGNEQFF
NA,TRBJ1-3,16,NA,TRBV4-3,TGCGCCAGCAGCCAAGATCGCGGTTACTCTGGAAACACCATATATTTT,CASSQDRGYSGNTIYF
once,TRBJ2-6,17,NA,TRBV19,TGTGCCAGTAGTATCCCGGGACACCTACCTGGGGCCAACGTCCTGACTTTC,CASSIPGHLPGANVLTF
NA,TRBJ2-1,15,TRBD2,TRBV28,TGTGCCAGCTCCGGGGATCGAGCGGGGGAAGGTGAGCAGTTCTTC,CASSGDRAGEGEQFF
NA,TRBJ1-2,16,NA,TRBV5-5,TGTGCCAGCAGCTTGGAACCGACAGGAACAAACTATGGCTACACCTTC,CASSLEPTGTNYGYTF
NA,TRBJ2-3,14,NA,TRBV25-1,TGTGCCACCAGAGATGGAGTAGGGACAGATACGCAGTATTTT,CATRDGVGTDTQYF
NA,TRBJ1-1,16,TRBD1,TRBV5-1,TGCGCCAGCAGCTTACCGGGACAGGGCCTGAACACTGAAGCTTTCTTT,CASSLPGQGLNTEAFF
large,TRBJ2-1,10,NA,TRBV15,TGTGCCACCAGCAAGGGGGAGGAGTTCTTC,CATSKGEEFF
NA,TRBJ1-1,13,NA,TRBV29-1,TGCAGCGTGGAGGACAGCGTGAACACTGAAGCTTTCTTT,CSVEDSVNTEAFF
once,TRBJ2-1,15,NA,TRBV5-4,TGTGCCAGCAGACTAGGACTTCCTTCCTACAATGAGCAGTTCTTC,CASRLGLPSYNEQFF
NA,TRBJ2-6,14,NA,TRBV6-1,TGTGCCAGCGGTACAGGGCCAGGGGCCAACGTCCTGACTTTC,CASGTGPGANVLTF
NA,TRBJ2-7,15,TRBD2,TRBV5-1,TGCGCCAGCAGCTTGGCGGGGGGGAGAGCCTACGAGCAGTACTTC,CASSLAGGRAYEQYF
large,TRBJ2-1,16,NA,TRBV10-3,TGTGCCATCAGTGACTGGGTCAGGGCTAGGGGTAATGAGCAGTTCTTC,CAISDWVRARGNEQFF
NA,TRBJ1-6,15,TRBD1,TRBV7-3,TGTGCCAGCAGCGTTGACAGGGGCGGTAATTCACCCCTCCACTTT,CASSVDRGGNSPLHF
once,TRBJ2-2,14,TRBD2,TRBV27,TGTGCCATAGGGACTAGCGGGTTTTCTGGGGAGCTGTTTTTT,CAIGTSGFSGELFF
NA,TRBJ1-1,13,NA,TRBV6-1,TGTGCCAGCAGTGAAAATGGGAACACTGAAGCTTTCTTT,CASSENGNTEAFF
few,TRBJ1-1,15,TRBD1,TRBV27,TGTGCCAGCAGAGAGGGACAGGGGTCGAACACTGAAGCTTTCTTT,CASREGQGSNTEAFF
NA,TRBJ2-7,14,TRBD1,TRBV5-4,TGTGCCAGCAGCTTGAGAGGGGGCGGCTACGAGCAGTACTTC,CASSLRGGGYEQYF
NA,TRBJ2-5,17,NA,TRBV4-1,TGCGCCAGCAGCCAGGCCTCGGGGGCGGCCTGGGAAGAGACCCAGTACTTC,CASSQASGAAWEETQYF
NA,TRBJ1-2,17,TRBD1,TRBV27,TGTGCCAGCAGTTTATCCCTCGGGACAGGCCTCAACTATGGCTACACCTTC,CASSLSLGTGLNYGYTF
NA,TRBJ1-4,15,NA,TRBV7-9,TGTGCCAGCAGTTGGACAGCTGCTCATAATGAAAAACTGTTTTTT,CASSWTAAHNEKLFF
NA,TRBJ2-7,13,NA,TRBV29-1,TGCAGCGTTGGTGAGAATGAGTTCTACGAGCAGTACTTC,CSVGENEFYEQYF
medium-sized,TRBJ1-2,14,NA,TRBV18,TGTGCCAGCCTTGGGGAGTTGGTAGACTATGGCTACACCTTC,CASLGELVDYGYTF
NA,TRBJ2-2,13,NA,TRBV5-6,TGTGCCAGCAGCTTGTGGGGAACGGGGGAGCTGTTTTTT,CASSLWGTGELFF
NA,TRBJ1-6,14,NA,TRBV19,TGTGCCAGCACATGGGGACCGAATAATTCACCCCTCCACTTT,CASTWGPNNSPLHF
few,TRBJ2-7,11,NA,TRBV20-1,TGCAGTGCTAGCAGGGGATACGAGCAGTACTTC,CSASRGYEQYF
NA,TRBJ1-2,15,NA,TRBV27,TGTGCCAGCAGTTTAAAAAACAGGCGCAAGAATGGCTACACCTTC,CASSLKNRRKNGYTF
NA,TRBJ2-2,18,TRBD2,TRBV28,TGTGCCAGCAGTTTCCCAAAGGGGGCCAGCGGGAGGGTAAGGGAGCTGTTTTTT,CASSFPKGASGRVRELFF
NA,TRBJ1-2,11,NA,TRBV28,TGTGCCAGCAGTAGACAGGTTGGCTACACCTTC,CASSRQVGYTF
NA,TRBJ2-1,14,NA,TRBV27,TGTGCCAGCAGTTGGGGCGACTCCTACAATGAGCAGTTCTTC,CASSWGDSYNEQFF
NA,TRBJ1-5,17,TRBD1,TRBV28,TGTGCCAGCAGTTGGACAGGGGTCCACAATAGCAATCAGCCCCAGCATTTT,CASSWTGVHNSNQPQHF
few,TRBJ1-1,11,NA,TRBV28,TGTGCCAGCAGCCCGAACACTGAAGCTTTCTTT,CASSPNTEAFF
NA,TRBJ1-2,16,TRBD1,TRBV7-8,TGTGCCAGCAGCTCAGCCGGGACAGGGGTTTTCGATGGCTACACCTTC,CASSSAGTGVFDGYTF
NA,TRBJ2-2,14,NA,TRBV9,TGTGCCAGCAGCGTAGGGGGGTCCACCGGGGAGCTGTTTTTT,CASSVGGSTGELFF
NA,TRBJ2-7,19,TRBD1,TRBV28,TGTGCCAGCAGTTTCAGCCGGAGAACCCAAGACAGGGCCCCCTACGAGCAGTACTTC,CASSFSRRTQDRAPYEQYF
NA,TRBJ2-1,15,TRBD2,TRBV27,TGTGCCAGCAGTCGACTAGCGGGAGACCGCAATGAGCAGTTCTTC,CASSRLAGDRNEQFF
NA,TRBJ2-1,14,NA,TRBV4-2,TGTGCCAGCAGCCAAGGGGGGGCCTTAGATGAGCAGTTCTTC,CASSQGGALDEQFF
few,TRBJ1-1,13,NA,TRBV19,TGTGCCAGTAGTATCGGGGGGGACACTGAAGCTTTCTTT,CASSIGGDTEAFF
NA,TRBJ1-6,16,NA,TRBV5-4,TGTGCCAGCAGCTTGGATTGGGGGGAATATAATTCACCCCTCCACTTT,CASSLDWGEYNSPLHF
NA,TRBJ2-5,16,TRBD2,TRBV14,TGTGCCAGCAGCCCAGGACTAGCGGGAGGGATAAAGACCCAGTACTTC,CASSPGLAGGIKTQYF
NA,TRBJ1-1,17,NA,TRBV5-1,TGCGCCAGCAGCTTGATGTGGCCCCACCCGAGCGACACTGAAGCTTTCTTT,CASSLMWPHPSDTEAFF
NA,TRBJ1-2,15,NA,TRBV19,TGTGCCAGTAGTCAAGACTCTCAGATTAACTATGGCTACACCTTC,CASSQDSQINYGYTF